The next 16 T cell receptor beta chains were all read from a single sample in a study of CD8+CD57+ T cells in acquired aplastic anemia. Whoever was chosen for sequencing had shown CD8+CD57+ cell expansion by flow cytometry. Investigators profiled TCR beta VDJ and CDR3 from genomic DNA template. TCRdb recomputed calls from the reads with MiXCR, one row per CDR3 protein. Found here are about 200,000 distinct CDR3 sequences, roughly 60% of them singletons; the top ten hold roughly 53%. The sample was sorted CD4+, CD8+, or CD8+CD57+ T cells (not recorded which) from PBMCs. These receptors were obtained from a human donor with aplastic anemia.

The chain joins TRBV29-1 to TRBJ2-7; 9 bases line up with TRBD1. Germline lookup yields CDR1 SQVTM and CDR2 ANQGSEA. This CDR3 region has 15 residues. The ends lost 1 base at V and 3 bases at J; junction bases unmatched: 7. In DNA, the CDR3 is TGCAGCGTTGAAGCCGGGACAGGGAACGGCTACGAGCAGTACTTC. It yields the protein CSVEAGTGNGYEQYF.

The V call is TRBV6-1, the J call TRBJ2-7; D possibly uses TRBD1 or TRBD2 (5 bases each). Germline lookup yields CDR1 MNHNS and CDR2 SASEGT. Trimming pared 5 bases from V and 5 bases from J, leaving 16 bases between. CDR3 length equals 14 residues. CDR3 sequence reads: CASSTGTVVHEQYF. CDR3 DNA: TGTGCCAGCAGTACCGGGACCGTCGTCCACGAGCAGTACTTC.

This clonotype was found many times. V usage is TRBV6-5 and J usage is TRBJ2-5, with D unclear. Germline V lookup: CDR1 MNHEY, CDR2 SVGAGI. The CDR3 runs to 15 residues. The ends were cut back, 0 bases at V and 4 bases at J, with 12 bases in the middle. This chain's CDR3 is CASSYSTASGETQYF. CDR3 DNA: TGTGCCAGCAGTTACTCTACGGCCTCAGGAGAGACCCAGTACTTC.

The chain uses TRBV9 and TRBJ2-7, with 7 bases identical to TRBD1. The CDR3 runs 14 residues. Germline V gene lookup returns CDR1 SGDLS and CDR2 YYNGEE. With V trimmed by 2 bases and J by 2 bases, 4 bases remained unmatched. The CDR3 nucleotides read TGTGCCAGCAGCGTCAAGGGGGCTACCTACGAGCAGTACTTC. Its translation is CASSVKGATYEQYF.

This clonotype was counted between two and nine times. The chain carries TRBV20-1 and TRBJ2-3; TRBD2 aligns across 8 bases. V lost 2 bases to trimming and J lost 2 bases; unmatched junction nucleotides: 3. The germline V gene has CDR1 DFQATT and CDR2 SNEGSKA (reference sequence). The CDR3 loop spans 14 amino acids. CDR3 nucleotides: TGCAGTGCTAGACTTAGCGGGAACACAGATACGCAGTATTTT. It translates to CSARLSGNTDTQYF.

The count of this clonotype is one. The rearrangement links TRBV15 to TRBJ2-5; the D is unclear. Between the trimmed V and J ends, which lost 0 bases and 1 base, there was a span of 6 bases. The CDR3 is 14 amino acids. The germline V gene encodes CDR1 LNHNV and CDR2 YYDKDF (reference sequence). The CDR3 DNA follows: TGTGCCACCAGCAGAGATTCAGGCCAAGAGACCCAGTACTTC. As protein: CATSRDSGQETQYF.

This clonotype was seen only a few times. CDR3 sequence reads: CAISTGGSYGYTF. The DNA of the CDR3 is TGTGCCATCAGTACAGGGGGCTCCTATGGCTACACCTTC. The chain uses TRBV10-3 and TRBJ1-2, with 9 bases aligning to TRBD1. In germline, CDR1 is ENHRY, CDR2 SYGVKD. CDR3 length: 13 residues. The junction had 2 bases not matched to a gene; V was cut back by 5 bases and J by 4 bases.

Points on this clonotype: One end of the junction varies from germline; a read error may be responsible. V is TRBV20-1 and J is TRBJ1-3, with no clear D. CDR3 size: 15 residues. CDR1 and CDR2 from the germline V gene are DFQATT and SNEGSKA (reference sequence). The CDR3 DNA sequence: TGCAGTGCTGGAGATCCGAAGTACTCTGGAAACACCATATATTTT. It encodes CSAGDPKYSGNTIYF.

The chain couples TRBV7-9 to TRBJ1-2, with a weak D call TRBD1 (5 bases). Trimming took 2 bases from V and 8 from J, leaving 18 bases between them. The CDR3 is made up of 15 amino acids. Germline V CDR1 and CDR2: SEHNR, FQNEAQ (reference sequence). The CDR3 protein is CASSLQSGTGIGYTF. CDR3 DNA sequence: TGTGCCAGCAGCTTACAATCAGGGACCGGTATAGGCTACACCTTC.

V usage is TRBV2 and J usage is TRBJ1-1; D possibly corresponds to TRBD1 (5 bases). Germline CDR1 SNHLY, CDR2 FYNNEI. Trimming shortened V by 1 base and J by 3 bases, and 6 bases separated the two germline ends. This CDR3 contains 13 residues. The DNA for the CDR3 is TGTGCCAGCAGTGAAGACAGGCACACTGAAGCTTTCTTT. It codes for CASSEDRHTEAFF. Full variable domain (remainder filled in from reference TRBV2 and TRBJ1-1): EPEVTQTPSHQVTQMGQEVILRCVPISNHLYFYWYRQILGQKVEFLVSFYNNEISEKSEIFDDQFSVERPDGSNFTLKIRSTKLEDSAMYFCASSEDRHTEAFFGQGTRLTVV.

In DNA, the CDR3 is TGTGCCAGTAGTATAGAATGGGACTCCTACAATGAGCAGTTCTTC. Translating it yields CASSIEWDSYNEQFF. The chain combines TRBV19 with TRBJ2-1; D call uncertain. Trimming removed 0 bases from V and 0 bases from J, with 6 bases in between. Germline assignment: CDR1 LNHDA and CDR2 SQIVND (reference sequence). The CDR3 is 15 residues long.

V usage is TRBV25-1 and J usage is TRBJ1-2; D uncertain. The CDR3 spans 12 residues. Trimming left V 3 bases short and J 3 bases short, with 5 bases between. The germline CDR1 and CDR2 sequences are MGHDK and SYGVNS. CDR3 residues: CASSDYDYGYTF. The CDR3 DNA is TGTGCCAGCAGTGATTATGACTATGGCTACACCTTC.

J is TRBJ2-2 and V is TRBV7-9, with D possibly being TRBD1 (5 bases). V was trimmed by 5 bases and J by 0 bases, leaving 16 bases between them. The germline CDR1 and CDR2 sequences are SEHNR and FQNEAQ (reference sequence). This CDR3 is built from 17 residues. CDR3 sequence reads: CASSPRAGPANTGELFF. CDR3 coding DNA: TGTGCCAGCAGCCCCCGAGCAGGGCCGGCGAACACCGGGGAGCTGTTTTTT.

This clonotype was recorded many times. This chain connects TRBV5-1 to TRBJ1-6; 7 nucleotides line up with TRBD1. V lost 0 bases and J lost 7; bases outside the gene matches: 4. This CDR3 comprises 15 residues. CDR1 is SGHRS and CDR2 is YFSETQ in the germline V gene. CDR3 nucleotide sequence: TGCGCCAGCAGCTTGGCCGGGACAGAGAATTCACCCCTCCACTTT. Translation: CASSLAGTENSPLHF.

The rearrangement uses TRBV10-3 and TRBJ2-1; possible D gene TRBD2, 6 bases. The CDR3 extends over 16 amino acids. Deletions cut 3 bases from V and 6 bases from J, with 18 bases between. Per germline, CDR1 ENHRY and CDR2 SYGVKD. The CDR3 DNA reads as TGTGCCATCAGTGATTCGGCCAGGGAGGTCAGCAATGAGCAGTTCTTC. As protein: CAISDSAREVSNEQFF.

The DNA of the CDR3 is TGTGCCAGCCGTCCCCCCGGGGCCCCCAATGAGCAGTACTTC. Its translation is CASRPPGAPNEQYF. The chain carries TRBV7-9 and TRBJ2-7; either TRBD1 or TRBD2 may fit D (5 bases each). CDR1 is SEHNR, CDR2 FQNEAQ, per germline (reference sequence). CDR3 length: 14 residues. The V gene lost 8 bases and the J gene lost 7 bases, with 21 bases spanning the gap. The whole variable domain, remainder taken from reference TRBV7-9 and TRBJ2-7, is DTGVSQNPRHKITKRGQNVTFRCDPISEHNRLYWYRQTLGQGPEFLTYFQNEAQLEKSRLLSDRFSAERPKGSFSTLEIQRTEQGDSAMYLCASRPPGAPNEQYFGPGTRLTVT.